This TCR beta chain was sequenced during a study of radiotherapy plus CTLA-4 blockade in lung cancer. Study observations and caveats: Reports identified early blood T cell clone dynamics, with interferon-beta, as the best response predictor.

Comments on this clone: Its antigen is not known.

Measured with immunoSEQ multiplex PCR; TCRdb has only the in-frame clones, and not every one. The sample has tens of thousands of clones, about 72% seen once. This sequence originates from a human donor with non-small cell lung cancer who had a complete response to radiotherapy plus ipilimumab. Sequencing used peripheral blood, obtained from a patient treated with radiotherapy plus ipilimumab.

This chain's CDR3 is CASNLGGFGDTEAFF. The CDR3, as DNA: TGTGCCAGCAATTTAGGGGGCTTTGGGGACACTGAAGCTTTCTTT. The chain recombines TRBV5-4 with TRBJ1-1, with TRBD1 matching 7 bases. The CDR3 has 15 amino acids. Trimming at V came to 6 bases and at J to 3 bases, leaving 11 bases not matched to a gene. Germline V gene sequence: CDR1 SGHNT, CDR2 YYREEE (reference sequence).